Listed below are T cell receptor beta chains from one sample, sequenced in a study of early T cells in non-severe SARS-CoV-2 infection. One entry per CDR3 protein results from TCRdb running MiXCR on the 5' RACE reads. The repertoire has fewer than 50,000 distinct CDR3 sequences, around 5.7% of them found once; the top ten carry over 10%. Sequences were obtained from whole blood. The receptors shown here come from an adult who was a healthcare worker with PCR-confirmed SARS-CoV-2 infection or an uninfected control (not recorded which). Each CDR3 is given with its conserved first and last residue. Fields, in order: clone size, CDR3 length, V gene, J gene, D gene, CDR3 protein, CDR3 DNA. A D gene is named only where the DNA matches it firmly. Clone size is not always given. Where it is, it says once, few, many or a class for expanded clones.

size: many; length: 17; V: TRBV3-1; J: TRBJ1-6; D: .; CDR3: CASSQDTFGPYSSPLHF; DNA: TGTGCCAGCAGCCAAGATACTTTTGGACCGTACTCATCACCCCTCCACTTT
size: many; length: 13; V: TRBV20-1; J: TRBJ2-3; D: .; CDR3: CSAPRGGTDTQYF; DNA: TGCAGTGCCCCCCGAGGAGGGACAGATACGCAGTATTTT
size: many; length: 13; V: TRBV6-2/TRBV6-3; J: TRBJ2-5; D: .; CDR3: CASSYARQETQYF; DNA: TGTGCCAGCAGTTACGCACGGCAAGAGACCCAGTACTTC
size: many; length: 15; V: TRBV4-1; J: TRBJ1-4; D: .; CDR3: CASSQEDTYNEKLFF; DNA: TGCGCCAGCAGCCAAGAGGACACCTACAATGAAAAACTGTTTTTT
size: .; length: 13; V: TRBV6-2/TRBV6-3; J: TRBJ2-7; D: TRBD2; CDR3: CASQRGAFYEQYF; DNA: TGTGCCAGCCAGCGGGGGGCCTTCTACGAGCAGTACTTC
size: few; length: 15; V: TRBV9; J: TRBJ1-4; D: TRBD1; CDR3: CASSVDRGWSEKLFF; DNA: TGTGCCAGCAGCGTAGACAGGGGCTGGAGTGAAAAACTGTTTTTT
size: few; length: 17; V: TRBV5-1; J: TRBJ2-5; D: TRBD2; CDR3: CASSTRSVAGGQETQYF; DNA: TGCGCCAGCAGCACGCGCTCCGTAGCGGGGGGGCAAGAGACCCAGTACTTC
size: many; length: 14; V: TRBV6-2/TRBV6-3; J: TRBJ2-3; D: TRBD2; CDR3: CASSYSTSGDTQYF; DNA: TGTGCCAGCAGTTACTCAACTAGCGGCGATACGCAGTATTTT
size: many; length: 17; V: TRBV4-1; J: TRBJ2-3; D: TRBD2; CDR3: CASSQPGLAGDTDTQYF; DNA: TGCGCCAGCAGCCAACCAGGACTAGCGGGGGACACAGATACGCAGTATTTT
size: .; length: 14; V: TRBV27; J: TRBJ2-3; D: .; CDR3: CASSPREGRDTQYF; DNA: TGTGCCAGCAGTCCCCGTGAGGGGCGAGATACGCAGTATTTT
size: few; length: 12; V: TRBV11-2; J: TRBJ1-6; D: .; CDR3: CASSLENSPLHF; DNA: TGTGCCAGCAGCTTAGAGAATTCACCCCTCCACTTT
size: few; length: 15; V: TRBV6-2/TRBV6-3; J: TRBJ2-7; D: TRBD1; CDR3: CANTHRTGSSYEQYF; DNA: TGTGCCAACACACATCGGACAGGATCCTCCTACGAGCAGTACTTC
size: .; length: 13; V: TRBV20-1; J: TRBJ2-1; D: .; CDR3: CSAIIGQNNEQFF; DNA: TGCAGTGCCATAATTGGACAGAACAATGAGCAGTTCTTC
size: .; length: 16; V: TRBV12-3/TRBV12-4; J: TRBJ2-3; D: .; CDR3: CASSLAPYLSTDTQYF; DNA: TGTGCCAGCAGTTTAGCGCCCTATCTCAGCACAGATACGCAGTATTTT
size: many; length: 15; V: TRBV20-1; J: TRBJ1-5; D: .; CDR3: CSAEALQDSNQPQHF; DNA: TGCAGTGCTGAGGCCCTGCAGGATAGCAATCAGCCCCAGCATTTT
size: many; length: 14; V: TRBV3-1; J: TRBJ2-2; D: .; CDR3: CASSPDGRPGELFF; DNA: TGTGCCAGCAGCCCTGATGGGAGGCCCGGGGAGCTGTTTTTT
size: many; length: 14; V: TRBV12-3/TRBV12-4; J: TRBJ1-5; D: .; CDR3: CASSLRGLHQPQHF; DNA: TGTGCCAGCAGTCTCAGGGGTTTGCATCAGCCCCAGCATTTT
size: .; length: 13; V: TRBV7-2; J: TRBJ1-2; D: TRBD1; CDR3: CASSSGQLSGYTF; DNA: TGTGCCAGCAGCTCGGGACAGCTGAGTGGCTACACCTTC
size: many; length: 19; V: TRBV28; J: TRBJ1-5; D: TRBD1; CDR3: CASSALGQGVGMSNQPQHF; DNA: TGTGCCAGCAGCGCGTTGGGACAGGGGGTTGGGATGAGCAATCAGCCCCAGCATTTT
size: many; length: 14; V: TRBV29-1; J: TRBJ2-5; D: TRBD1; CDR3: CSVGVDRGGKTQYF; DNA: TGCAGCGTTGGAGTGGACAGGGGAGGCAAGACCCAGTACTTC
size: few; length: 13; V: TRBV6-5; J: TRBJ1-1; D: .; CDR3: CASSYSPGTEAFF; DNA: TGTGCCAGCAGTTACTCCCCGGGCACTGAAGCTTTCTTT
size: few; length: 14; V: TRBV20-1; J: TRBJ2-3; D: TRBD2; CDR3: CSAGGGRNTDTQYF; DNA: TGCAGTGCTGGCGGGGGGCGTAACACAGATACGCAGTATTTT
size: many; length: 17; V: TRBV5-4; J: TRBJ2-1; D: TRBD2; CDR3: CASSLIPSGGFYNEQFF; DNA: TGTGCCAGCAGCTTGATTCCTAGCGGGGGATTCTACAATGAGCAGTTCTTC
size: .; length: 15; V: TRBV6-1; J: TRBJ2-7; D: .; CDR3: CASSELPTYAYEQYF; DNA: TGTGCCAGCAGTGAATTGCCCACATACGCCTACGAGCAGTACTTC
size: many; length: 15; V: TRBV28; J: TRBJ1-6; D: .; CDR3: CASRIDGTPNSPLHF; DNA: TGTGCCAGCAGGATCGACGGAACCCCTAATTCACCCCTCCACTTT
size: many; length: 16; V: TRBV20-1; J: TRBJ2-3; D: .; CDR3: CSVPGGRGTSTDTQYF; DNA: TGCAGTGTCCCCGGGGGTAGGGGAACTAGCACAGATACGCAGTATTTT
size: many; length: 16; V: TRBV6-5; J: TRBJ2-1; D: TRBD1; CDR3: CASSYPGQGAENEQFF; DNA: TGTGCCAGCAGTTACCCCGGACAGGGGGCTGAGAATGAGCAGTTCTTC
size: many; length: 18; V: TRBV5-1; J: TRBJ2-1; D: .; CDR3: CASSPGQGWSGGANEQFF; DNA: TGCGCCAGCAGCCCGGGACAGGGGTGGAGCGGGGGGGCCAATGAGCAGTTCTTC
size: many; length: 14; V: TRBV20-1; J: TRBJ2-5; D: TRBD2; CDR3: CSARSGDPQETQYF; DNA: TGCAGTGCTAGAAGCGGGGACCCCCAAGAGACCCAGTACTTC
size: many; length: 15; V: TRBV12-3/TRBV12-4; J: TRBJ1-1; D: .; CDR3: CASRESGQPNTEAFF; DNA: TGTGCCAGCAGAGAATCTGGACAGCCGAACACTGAAGCTTTCTTT
size: many; length: 13; V: TRBV27; J: TRBJ1-1; D: .; CDR3: CASSGPPLTEAFF; DNA: TGTGCCAGCAGCGGACCGCCATTAACTGAAGCTTTCTTT
size: few; length: 15; V: TRBV27; J: TRBJ1-2; D: .; CDR3: CASSLYHPAGSGYTF; DNA: TGTGCCAGCAGTTTATACCACCCGGCAGGGTCGGGCTACACCTTC
size: few; length: 15; V: TRBV11-1; J: TRBJ2-7; D: .; CDR3: CASSPQGTLAYEQYF; DNA: TGTGCCAGCAGCCCCCAGGGGACGTTGGCCTACGAGCAGTACTTC
size: few; length: 15; V: TRBV6-2/TRBV6-3; J: TRBJ2-2; D: TRBD1; CDR3: CASRPRTGDTGELFF; DNA: TGTGCCAGCAGGCCAAGGACAGGGGACACCGGGGAGCTGTTTTTT
size: many; length: 19; V: TRBV7-2; J: TRBJ2-2; D: TRBD2; CDR3: CASSPGGGGLLGNTGELFF; DNA: TGTGCCAGCAGCCCCGGTGGCGGGGGGCTCCTCGGGAACACCGGGGAGCTGTTTTTT
size: few; length: 15; V: TRBV30; J: TRBJ1-4; D: .; CDR3: CAWSVRGHPNEKLFF; DNA: TGTGCCTGGAGTGTACGTGGGCACCCTAATGAAAAACTGTTTTTT
size: .; length: 12; V: TRBV2; J: TRBJ1-1; D: .; CDR3: CASTPRNTEAFF; DNA: TGTGCCAGCACCCCCCGGAACACTGAAGCTTTCTTT
size: many; length: 13; V: TRBV11-3; J: TRBJ1-1; D: .; CDR3: CASSLGMDTEAFF; DNA: TGTGCCAGCAGCTTAGGGATGGACACTGAAGCTTTCTTT
size: .; length: 15; V: TRBV5-1; J: TRBJ2-5; D: TRBD2; CDR3: CASSPGLVILETQYF; DNA: TGCGCCAGCAGCCCTGGACTAGTCATATTGGAGACCCAGTACTTC
size: few; length: 17; V: TRBV7-9; J: TRBJ2-2; D: TRBD1; CDR3: CASSSFSGTGNTGELFF; DNA: TGTGCCAGCAGCTCTTTTTCCGGGACAGGAAACACCGGGGAGCTGTTTTTT
size: many; length: 13; V: TRBV2; J: TRBJ1-1; D: .; CDR3: CASSVQGYTEAFF; DNA: TGTGCCAGCAGTGTTCAGGGTTACACTGAAGCTTTCTTT
size: many; length: 15; V: TRBV12-3/TRBV12-4; J: TRBJ2-2; D: TRBD1; CDR3: CASSLNDRVAGELFF; DNA: TGTGCCAGCAGCCTAAATGACAGGGTCGCCGGGGAGCTGTTTTTT
size: few; length: 16; V: TRBV10-1; J: TRBJ2-3; D: TRBD2; CDR3: CASSENPSGGQDTQYF; DNA: TGCGCCAGCAGTGAGAATCCTAGCGGGGGGCAAGATACGCAGTATTTT
size: many; length: 15; V: TRBV7-2; J: TRBJ2-7; D: TRBD1; CDR3: CASSLVGRGQDEQYF; DNA: TGTGCCAGCAGCTTAGTGGGCAGGGGGCAAGACGAGCAGTACTTC
size: many; length: 14; V: TRBV20-1; J: TRBJ1-4; D: .; CDR3: CSARGYSANEKLFF; DNA: TGCAGTGCAAGAGGCTATTCAGCTAATGAAAAACTGTTTTTT
size: few; length: 15; V: TRBV28; J: TRBJ1-1; D: TRBD1; CDR3: CASSPGQGVFTEAFF; DNA: TGTGCCAGCAGCCCCGGGCAGGGGGTGTTTACTGAAGCTTTCTTT
size: many; length: 16; V: TRBV12-3/TRBV12-4; J: TRBJ2-2; D: TRBD2; CDR3: CASSGGVAGHTGELFF; DNA: TGTGCCAGCAGTGGTGGGGTAGCGGGACACACCGGGGAGCTGTTTTTT
size: few; length: 15; V: TRBV5-6; J: TRBJ2-3; D: TRBD1; CDR3: CASSLGTGLRDTQYF; DNA: TGTGCCAGCAGCTTGGGGACAGGGCTTAGGGATACGCAGTATTTT